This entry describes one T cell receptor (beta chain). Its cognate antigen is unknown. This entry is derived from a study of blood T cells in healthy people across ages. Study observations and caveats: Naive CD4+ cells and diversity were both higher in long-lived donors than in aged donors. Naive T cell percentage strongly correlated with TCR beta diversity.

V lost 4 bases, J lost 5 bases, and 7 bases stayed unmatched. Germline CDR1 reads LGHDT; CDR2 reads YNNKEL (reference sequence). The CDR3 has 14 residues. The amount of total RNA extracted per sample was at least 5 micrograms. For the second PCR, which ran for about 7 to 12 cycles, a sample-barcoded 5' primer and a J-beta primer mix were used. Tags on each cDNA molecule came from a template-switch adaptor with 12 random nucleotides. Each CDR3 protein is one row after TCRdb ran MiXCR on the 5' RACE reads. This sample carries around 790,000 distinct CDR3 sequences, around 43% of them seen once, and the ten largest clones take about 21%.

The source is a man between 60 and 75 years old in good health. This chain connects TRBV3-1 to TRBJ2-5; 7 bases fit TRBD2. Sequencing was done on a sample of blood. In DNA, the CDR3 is TGTGCCAGCAGCCTCAGGACTAGTGTGGAGACCCAGTACTTC. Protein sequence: CASSLRTSVETQYF.